A selection of T cell receptor beta chains follows, all from one sample in a study of T cells in narcolepsy. Sequencing used immunoSEQ multiplex PCR; TCRdb keeps in-frame clones, though not all of them. The repertoire consists of around 35,000 clones, with 75% to 90% occurring once and the leading ten covering just under 2.5%. The specimen was CD45RA- memory CD4+ T cells from PBMCs. These receptors were taken from a human donor with narcolepsy. CDR3s include the opening cysteine and the closing phenylalanine or tryptophan. D genes are given only for firm matches. A clone size is listed for some rows: how often the clone was seen (once, few, many), or a class if it is expanded.

clone size | J gene | V gene | D gene | CDR3 DNA | CDR3 protein
- | TRBJ1-1 | TRBV12-5 | - | TGTGCTAGTGGTTTGGCATCCGGGGACACTGAAGCTTTCTTT | CASGLASGDTEAFF
once | TRBJ1-5 | TRBV5-1 | - | TGCGCCAGCAGCTCCACAGGAGTCAATCAGCCCCAGCATTTT | CASSSTGVNQPQHF
- | TRBJ2-1 | TRBV18 | TRBD2 | TGTGCCAGCTCACCTCGACTAGCGGGAGGAAGTAATGAGCAGTTCTTC | CASSPRLAGGSNEQFF
few | TRBJ2-5 | TRBV6-1 | TRBD2 | TGTGCCAGCACCAGAACCCTAGCGGGACGAGAGACCCAGTACTTC | CASTRTLAGRETQYF
- | TRBJ1-6 | TRBV2 | TRBD1 | TGTGCCAGCAGGAGCACTCGGACAGGAGAGAATTCACCCCTCCACTTT | CASRSTRTGENSPLHF
- | TRBJ2-5 | TRBV5-4 | - | TGTGCCAGCAGCGGGGGGGGCATCGTCCTCCGGGAGACCCAGTACTTC | CASSGGGIVLRETQYF
- | TRBJ2-7 | TRBV19 | - | TGTGCCAGTAGTATAAGCGGTCAGGAGCAGTACTTC | CASSISGQEQYF
once | TRBJ1-2 | TRBV18 | TRBD1 | TGTGCCAGCTCACCGACGACAGGGGCGGGTGGCTACACCTTC | CASSPTTGAGGYTF
- | TRBJ2-2 | TRBV27 | - | TGTGCCAGCAGTTTAGGACGGGGGTATACCGGGGAGCTGTTTTTT | CASSLGRGYTGELFF
- | TRBJ2-4 | TRBV15 | TRBD1 | TGTGCCACCAGCAGGGGGTCACAGGGGCCCAAAAACATTCAGTACTTC | CATSRGSQGPKNIQYF
few | TRBJ1-6 | TRBV6-1 | TRBD1 | TGTGCCAGCTTACAGGGGATCACTTCACCCCTCCACTTT | CASLQGITSPLHF
- | TRBJ2-1 | TRBV6-5 | - | TGTGCCAGCACCCAAGGGCCCAACAATGAGCAGTTCTTC | CASTQGPNNEQFF
- | TRBJ2-7 | TRBV9 | TRBD1 | TGTGCCAGCAGCGTAGCTGGACAGGGGCACGAGCAGTACTTC | CASSVAGQGHEQYF
- | TRBJ2-2 | TRBV28 | TRBD1 | TGTGCCAGCAGTCCCGACAGGGTTACCGGGGAGCTGTTTTTT | CASSPDRVTGELFF
- | TRBJ1-6 | TRBV7-8 | TRBD1 | TGTGCCAGCAGCTTAGACAGGGGGAATTCACCCCTCCACTTT | CASSLDRGNSPLHF
- | TRBJ2-1 | TRBV18 | - | TGTGCCAGCTCCCAGGGTATCAACAATGAGCAGTTCTTC | CASSQGINNEQFF
few | TRBJ2-7 | TRBV29-1 | - | TGCAGCGTCCTGGACCCTTCCTACGAGCAGTACTTC | CSVLDPSYEQYF
- | TRBJ2-5 | TRBV23-1 | - | TGCGCCAGCGCCTACTTTGTGAGAGGGGGTGATTGGGAGACCCAGTACTTC | CASAYFVRGGDWETQYF
- | TRBJ2-5 | TRBV20-1 | - | TGCAGTGCTAAAACACGAGAGACCCAGTACTTC | CSAKTRETQYF
- | TRBJ2-3 | TRBV11-2 | - | TGTGCCAGCAGCTTGAGGCGGGCACCAGATACGCAGTATTTT | CASSLRRAPDTQYF
once | TRBJ1-1 | TRBV11-3 | - | TGTGCCAGCAGGGGGAGGAGCACTGAAGCTTTCTTT | CASRGRSTEAFF
- | TRBJ1-5 | TRBV11-2 | - | TGTGCCAGCAGCTTATTAGGCAGCAATCAGCCCCAGCATTTT | CASSLLGSNQPQHF
- | TRBJ2-1 | TRBV7-9 | - | TGTGCCACCATCCCAGGGAACTCCTACAATGAGCAGTTCTTC | CATIPGNSYNEQFF
- | TRBJ1-2 | TRBV6-6 | - | TGTGCCAGCAGTTACGATGGGGGGAATGGCTACACCTTC | CASSYDGGNGYTF
medium-sized | TRBJ2-7 | TRBV7-2 | - | TGTGCCAGCAGCTTAGTCGAGGGGCTCGAGCAGTACTTC | CASSLVEGLEQYF
- | TRBJ1-1 | TRBV5-4 | - | TGTGCCACCGCTAAAGGGGCAGCTCGCGAAGCTTTCTTT | CATAKGAAREAFF
- | TRBJ1-2 | TRBV6-5 | TRBD1 | TGTGCCAGCAGGGACAGGCCACTAGGAGGGGGTGGCTACACCTTC | CASRDRPLGGGGYTF
few | TRBJ2-5 | TRBV29-1 | - | TGCAGCGCCGAGCCGCCAGGGCCACAAGAGACCCAGTACTTC | CSAEPPGPQETQYF
- | TRBJ1-6 | TRBV5-1 | TRBD1 | TGCGCCAGCAGCTTACGACAGGGGGCGGATTCACCCCTCCACTTT | CASSLRQGADSPLHF
- | TRBJ2-5 | TRBV18 | - | TGTGCCAGCTCACCCGAAGCTTACCAAGAGACCCAGTACTTC | CASSPEAYQETQYF
few | TRBJ2-5 | TRBV7-9 | TRBD1 | TGTGCCAGCAGCCTTGGGACAGGCCAAGAGACCCAGTACTTC | CASSLGTGQETQYF
- | TRBJ1-5 | TRBV6-6 | - | TGTGCCAGCAGCCCTGGGACTCGCCAGGATCAGCCCCAGCATTTT | CASSPGTRQDQPQHF
few | TRBJ1-5 | TRBV7-2 | - | TGTGCCAGCAGCTTAGACAATCAGCCCCAGCATTTT | CASSLDNQPQHF
- | TRBJ1-5 | TRBV7-8 | - | TGTGCCAGCAGCCGGGACACGAGAAGCAATCAGCCCCAGCATTTT | CASSRDTRSNQPQHF
- | TRBJ1-5 | TRBV30 | - | TGTGCCTGGAGTTCGTACGGACCTGGTGAGCCCCAGCATTTT | CAWSSYGPGEPQHF
- | TRBJ1-2 | TRBV4-3 | - | TGCGCCAGCAGCCAAGTCGGACAGATCAACTATGGCTACACCTTC | CASSQVGQINYGYTF
- | TRBJ1-5 | TRBV19 | - | TGTGCCAGTAGTGGGGGCGGGTGGCAGCCCCAGCATTTT | CASSGGGWQPQHF
- | TRBJ2-5 | TRBV28 | TRBD2 | TGTGCCAGCCGATCCCCGTTAGCGGGAGGTCTCGAGACCCAGTACTTC | CASRSPLAGGLETQYF
- | TRBJ2-7 | TRBV5-7 | - | TGTGCCAGCAGCTTTCGCAGGAGCTCCTACGAGCAGTACTTC | CASSFRRSSYEQYF
- | TRBJ1-2 | TRBV28 | TRBD1 | TGTGCCAGCAGTGAGGGGGCATACGGCTACACCTTC | CASSEGAYGYTF
- | TRBJ2-1 | TRBV27 | TRBD1 | TGTGCCAGCAGTCCGGGACAGTACAATGAGCAGTTCTTC | CASSPGQYNEQFF
- | TRBJ2-5 | TRBV20-1 | - | TGCAGTGCTAACATCCAAGAGACCCAGTACTTC | CSANIQETQYF
- | TRBJ1-2 | TRBV7-9 | - | TGTGCCAGCAGCCCAGGGGTCGGAGGCGGCTACACCTTC | CASSPGVGGGYTF